This T cell receptor beta chain stems from a study of T-cell reconstitution after alpha-beta-depleted transplantation in children. Findings and limits, study-wide: Recipient T cells and thymic progenitors that survived were the source of the high TCRbeta diversity seen at day 60 in some patients. Alpha-beta T cells about two months after transplant reportedly derived from several hundred expanded graft clones.

This clonotype was seen more than once but under ten times. Its antigen is undetermined. Germline V gene sequence: CDR1 LGHDT, CDR2 YNNKEL (reference sequence). There are 14 residues in the CDR3. The V end was cut by 3 bases, the J end by 7 bases, with 13 bases between. For TCRbeta, the library was prepared with unique molecular identifiers. A single record per CDR3 protein comes from TCRdb applying MiXCR to the PCR reads. The sample has 100,000 or so distinct CDR3 sequences, approximately 8% seen once; the top ten hold around 15%. The chain employs TRBV3-1 and TRBJ2-1; D is uncertain. This specimen was PBMCs, taken before TCRalphabeta/CD19-depleted stem cell transplant. This sequence originates from a boy aged 2 to 10 with acute lymphoblastic leukemia, due to receive a stem cell transplant. The CDR3 DNA follows: TGTGCCAGCAGCCAGGGCCTAGAGGTAAATGAGCAGTTCTTC. Encoded protein: CASSQGLEVNEQFF.